The text below deals with one T cell receptor beta chain. Its antigen is unknown. The record originates from a study of T cell repertoires in cytomegalovirus infection. Background on the study: CMV infection and matching HLA type were both indicated by public TCR beta signatures.

TCRdb analysed the reads with MiXCR anew, one entry per CDR3 protein. Altogether about 400,000 distinct CDR3 sequences are present, around a third being singletons, with the ten largest covering approximately 13%. Broader study findings: CMV-specific TCR beta clonotypes restricted by HLA-C were the ones dominating the ex vivo response.

This CDR3 contains 15 residues. Germline CDR1 and CDR2: SGHTA and FQGNSA. The V and J ends lost 3 bases and 0 bases respectively, with 11 bases between them. The TCR sequence derives from a human donor in good health (CMV status not recorded). Some clones in this sample may be carry-over from other donors' samples. Material: cultured PBMCs, obtained from culture after CMV antigen stimulation. The chain employs TRBV7-2 and TRBJ1-1; D is perhaps TRBD1 (5 bases). CDR3 in DNA: TGTGCCAGCAGCTTCGGCTCGGGGGTGAACACTGAAGCTTTCTTT. The encoded protein is CASSFGSGVNTEAFF.